A selection of T cell receptor beta chains follows, all from one sample in a study. TCRdb reprocessed the 5' RACE reads via MiXCR and lists one record per CDR3 protein. The sample contains tens of thousands of distinct CDR3 sequences, over 25% of which appear only once. Sample: memory CD4+ T cells sorted from a lymph node. Receptors were obtained from a female donor with breast cancer. CDR3s include the opening cysteine and the closing phenylalanine or tryptophan. A D gene is named only where the DNA matches it firmly. Only some rows state a clone size, as once, few, many or a class for expanded clones.

TGCGCCAGCAGCTCCACGACAGGGGCGGACACTGAAGCTTTCTTT	CASSSTTGADTEAFF	15	TRBJ1-1	TRBD1	TRBV5-1	NA
TGTGCCCGCAGTTACGGTTTAGCGGGAGTACGAGAGCAGTACTTC	CARSYGLAGVREQYF	15	TRBJ2-7	TRBD2	TRBV6-2/TRBV6-3	NA
TGTGCCATCAGCGCCGAATTCGAGCAGTACTTC	CAISAEFEQYF	11	TRBJ2-7	NA	TRBV10-3	many
TGTGCCAGCAGCCTACCGGACAAGAACACTGAAGCTTTCTTT	CASSLPDKNTEAFF	14	TRBJ1-1	NA	TRBV5-6	NA
TGTGCCAGCAGTTCGCCGGGACAGGGGGCGTCTGGGGCCAACGTCCTGACTTTC	CASSSPGQGASGANVLTF	18	TRBJ2-6	TRBD1	TRBV12-3/TRBV12-4	NA
TGTGCCAGAAGTTTAGCCGGGACAGGGTACTACGAGCAGTACTTC	CARSLAGTGYYEQYF	15	TRBJ2-7	TRBD1	TRBV12-3/TRBV12-4	NA
TGCAGTGCTCGCCCAAGCGGGAGAGGCATTCAGTACTTC	CSARPSGRGIQYF	13	TRBJ2-4	TRBD2	TRBV20-1	NA
TGTGCCAGCAGCTTAGGCGGGAGGGCCCCCACCGGGGAGCTGTTTTTT	CASSLGGRAPTGELFF	16	TRBJ2-2	TRBD2	TRBV7-3	few
TGTGCCAGCAGGCCTCCAGGGGGCGGCCAGCCCCAGCATTTT	CASRPPGGGQPQHF	14	TRBJ1-5	TRBD1	TRBV28	NA
TGTGCCAGCAGCGACGGCCGGAACAGGACGCCGCAGTATTTT	CASSDGRNRTPQYF	14	TRBJ2-3	NA	TRBV2	few
TGTGCCGGCAGTTCTAGCGGGAAAAACCAAGAGACCCAGTACTTC	CAGSSSGKNQETQYF	15	TRBJ2-5	TRBD2	TRBV12-3/TRBV12-4	NA
TGCGCCAGCAGCCAAGTGGGAACAGGGTCCACTGAAGCTTTCTTT	CASSQVGTGSTEAFF	15	TRBJ1-1	NA	TRBV4-1	NA
TGCAGCGTTGGACTAGCGGGAGGGCAAGAGACCCAGTACTTC	CSVGLAGGQETQYF	14	TRBJ2-5	TRBD2	TRBV29-1	NA
TGTGCCAGCAGTAATTGGGACAGTAAGACCCAGTACTTC	CASSNWDSKTQYF	13	TRBJ2-5	TRBD1	TRBV6-2/TRBV6-3	NA
TGTGCCAGCAGTGACATAGCGGGGGCCCGAGAGACCCAGTACTTC	CASSDIAGARETQYF	15	TRBJ2-5	TRBD2	TRBV27	few
TGTGCCAGCAGTGAAGCGGGAACTAGGAGAACCGGGGAGCTGTTTTTT	CASSEAGTRRTGELFF	16	TRBJ2-2	NA	TRBV6-1	few
TGTGCCAGCAGCCAAGATCTAAGTCCCTACTACAATGAGCAGTTCTTC	CASSQDLSPYYNEQFF	16	TRBJ2-1	NA	TRBV3-1	NA
TGCAGTGCTAGACTAGCTCAACTCAGAGATACGCAGTATTTT	CSARLAQLRDTQYF	14	TRBJ2-3	NA	TRBV20-1	NA
TGTGCCAGCAGTTTATTGGGGGTAGCGGGGTCCGGGGAGCTGTTTTTT	CASSLLGVAGSGELFF	16	TRBJ2-2	TRBD2	TRBV27	few
TGCGCCAGCAGCCGTTTGGACGGATACAATGAGCAGTTCTTC	CASSRLDGYNEQFF	14	TRBJ2-1	NA	TRBV5-1	few
TGTGCCAGCAGCGATCGGGACAGCGGGTACGAGCAGTACTTC	CASSDRDSGYEQYF	14	TRBJ2-7	NA	TRBV9	NA
TGTGCCAGCAGTCTTAGGCGGGCGGACACCGGGGAGCTGTTTTTT	CASSLRRADTGELFF	15	TRBJ2-2	NA	TRBV12-3/TRBV12-4	NA
TGTGCCAGCAGTTCTTCAGGTCCGGAAAAACTGTTTTTT	CASSSSGPEKLFF	13	TRBJ1-4	NA	TRBV28	few
TGTGCCAGCAGCCCCGGGGAGCTACCTAACTATGGCTACACCTTC	CASSPGELPNYGYTF	15	TRBJ1-2	NA	TRBV5-6	NA
TGTGCCAGCGGTCTAGCGGGAGGGAGCTCCTACAATGAGCAGTTCTTC	CASGLAGGSSYNEQFF	16	TRBJ2-1	TRBD2	TRBV9	NA
TGTGCCAGCAGCTCAGGGTTGGACACCCGGGAGCTGTTTTTT	CASSSGLDTRELFF	14	TRBJ2-2	NA	TRBV3-1	once
TGCGCCAGCAGCCAAGGGACAGGGGGTGGCGGAGAGACCCAGTACTTC	CASSQGTGGGGETQYF	16	TRBJ2-5	TRBD1	TRBV4-3	few
TGTGCCAGCCTGGAGGGGCCCGATAGCAATCAGCCCCAGCATTTT	CASLEGPDSNQPQHF	15	TRBJ1-5	NA	TRBV12-3/TRBV12-4	NA